This TCR beta chain appears in the sequencing data of a study of cytomegalovirus exposure and HLA in healthy donors. As for the study in general: From donors who were HLA-typed, an early data release held approximately 84 million unique TCRs.

Researchers ran the PCR with 60 Vbeta and 13 Jbeta primers. In the authors' methods: As a later analysis found, there were around 86 million unique TCR beta chains, of which roughly 11 million were shared. Here immunoSEQ multiplex PCR was the method, and the copy in TCRdb shows in-frame clones only, minus some. V and J calls plus clone size are reproduced from that table; the DNA served to infer D and trimming. The sample includes 130,000 or so clones, approximately 84% of them seen just once. Donors sampled were nominally healthy, though unrecorded immune exposures were likely. Study results and caveats: The HLA-A and HLA-B alleles of most subjects were reportedly predicted accurately from TCR beta sequences.

About this clone: Its antigen is still unknown.

Sequencing was done on a sample of PBMCs. The clonotype was recovered from a woman between 40 and 50 years old in good health and CMV-seronegative.

The CDR3 region is CASSSVPTSGHYNEQFF. The CDR3 nucleotides are TGTGCCAGCAGTTCGGTACCGACTAGCGGACACTACAATGAGCAGTTCTTC. The chain recombines TRBV27 with TRBJ2-1, with 9 bases aligning to TRBD2. Looked up from germline, CDR1 is MNHEY and CDR2 is SMNVEV (reference sequence). The CDR3 runs to 17 residues. Germline trimming cut 4 bases from V and 3 bases from J; bases unmatched to any gene: 10.